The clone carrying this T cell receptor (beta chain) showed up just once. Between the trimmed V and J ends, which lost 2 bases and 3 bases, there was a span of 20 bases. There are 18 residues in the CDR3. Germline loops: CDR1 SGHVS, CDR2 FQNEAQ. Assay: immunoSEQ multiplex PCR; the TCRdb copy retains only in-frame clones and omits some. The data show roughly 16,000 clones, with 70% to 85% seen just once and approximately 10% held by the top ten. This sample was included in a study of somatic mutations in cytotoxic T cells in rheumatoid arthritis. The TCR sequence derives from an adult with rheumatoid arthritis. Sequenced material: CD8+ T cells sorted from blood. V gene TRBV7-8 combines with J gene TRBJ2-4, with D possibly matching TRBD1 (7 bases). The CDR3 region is CASSLSMTGTFDKNIQYF. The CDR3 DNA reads TGTGCCAGCAGCTTATCTATGACAGGGACTTTTGACAAAAACATTCAGTACTTC.